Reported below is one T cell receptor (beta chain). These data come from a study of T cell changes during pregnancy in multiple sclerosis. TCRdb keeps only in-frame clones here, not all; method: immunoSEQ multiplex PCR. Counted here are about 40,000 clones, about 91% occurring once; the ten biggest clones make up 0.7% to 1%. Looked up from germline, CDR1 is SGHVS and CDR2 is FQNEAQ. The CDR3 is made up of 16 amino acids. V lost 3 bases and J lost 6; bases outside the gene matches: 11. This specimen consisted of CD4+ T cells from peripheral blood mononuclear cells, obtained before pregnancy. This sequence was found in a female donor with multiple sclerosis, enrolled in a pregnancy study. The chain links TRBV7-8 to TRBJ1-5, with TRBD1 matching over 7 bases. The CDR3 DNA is TGTGCCAGCAGCTTGGAGTCAGGGGGTTGGTTTCAGCCCCAGCATTTT. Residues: CASSLESGGWFQPQHF.